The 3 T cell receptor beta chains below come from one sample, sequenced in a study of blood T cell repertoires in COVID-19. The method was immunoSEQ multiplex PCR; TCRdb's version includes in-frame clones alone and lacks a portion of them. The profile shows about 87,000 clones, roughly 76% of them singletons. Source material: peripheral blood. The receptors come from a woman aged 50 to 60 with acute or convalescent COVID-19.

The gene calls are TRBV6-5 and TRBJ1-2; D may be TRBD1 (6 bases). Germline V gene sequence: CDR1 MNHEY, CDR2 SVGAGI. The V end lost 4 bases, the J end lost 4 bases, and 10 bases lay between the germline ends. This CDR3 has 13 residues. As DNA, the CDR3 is TGTGCCAGCAGTTCTGGGACACGCTATGGCTACACCTTC. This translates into CASSSGTRYGYTF.

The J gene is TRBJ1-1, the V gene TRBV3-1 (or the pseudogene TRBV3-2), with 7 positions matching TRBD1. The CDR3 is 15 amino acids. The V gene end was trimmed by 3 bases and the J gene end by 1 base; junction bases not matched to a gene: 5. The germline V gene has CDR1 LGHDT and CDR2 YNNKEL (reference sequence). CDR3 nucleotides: TGTGCCAGCAGCCAGGAAGAGGGGGCGAACACTGAAGCTTTCTTT. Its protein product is CASSQEEGANTEAFF.

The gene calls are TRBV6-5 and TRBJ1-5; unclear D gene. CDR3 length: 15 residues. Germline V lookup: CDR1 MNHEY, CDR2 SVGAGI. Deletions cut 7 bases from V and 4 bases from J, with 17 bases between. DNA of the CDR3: TGTGCCAGCACCACCAAACTCGGTTCGAATCAGCCCCAGCATTTT. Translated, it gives CASTTKLGSNQPQHF.